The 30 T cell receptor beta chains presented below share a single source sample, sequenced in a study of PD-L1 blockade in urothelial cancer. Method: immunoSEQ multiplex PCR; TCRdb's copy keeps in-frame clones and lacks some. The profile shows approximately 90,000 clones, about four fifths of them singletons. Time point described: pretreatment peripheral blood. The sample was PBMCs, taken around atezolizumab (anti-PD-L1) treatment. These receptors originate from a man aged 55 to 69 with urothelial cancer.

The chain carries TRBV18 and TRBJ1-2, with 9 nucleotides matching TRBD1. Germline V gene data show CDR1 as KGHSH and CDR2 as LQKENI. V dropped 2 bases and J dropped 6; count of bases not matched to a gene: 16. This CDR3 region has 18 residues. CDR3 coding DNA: TGTGCCAGCTCACCAGATCAATCCGGGACAGGGAGTGTAAATGGCTACACCTTC. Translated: CASSPDQSGTGSVNGYTF.

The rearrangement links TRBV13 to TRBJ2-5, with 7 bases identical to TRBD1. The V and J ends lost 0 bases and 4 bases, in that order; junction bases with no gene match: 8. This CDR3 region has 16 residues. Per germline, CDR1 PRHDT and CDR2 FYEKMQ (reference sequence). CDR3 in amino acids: CASSLGKGARSETQYF. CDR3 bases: TGTGCCAGCAGCTTAGGCAAGGGGGCTCGCTCAGAGACCCAGTACTTC.

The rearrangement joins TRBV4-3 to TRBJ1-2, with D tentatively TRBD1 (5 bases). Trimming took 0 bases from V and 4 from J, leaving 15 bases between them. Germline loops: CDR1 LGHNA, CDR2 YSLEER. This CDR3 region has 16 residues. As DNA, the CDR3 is TGCGCCAGCAGCCAAGATCAAGGGGCGATGGTCTATGGCTACACCTTC. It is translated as CASSQDQGAMVYGYTF.

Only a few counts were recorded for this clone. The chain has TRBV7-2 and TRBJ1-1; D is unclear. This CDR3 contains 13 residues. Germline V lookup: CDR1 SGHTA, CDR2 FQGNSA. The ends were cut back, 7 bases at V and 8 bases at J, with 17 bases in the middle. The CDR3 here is CASTSRIGVEAFF. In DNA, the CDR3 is TGTGCCAGCACCTCCAGGATCGGGGTGGAAGCTTTCTTT.

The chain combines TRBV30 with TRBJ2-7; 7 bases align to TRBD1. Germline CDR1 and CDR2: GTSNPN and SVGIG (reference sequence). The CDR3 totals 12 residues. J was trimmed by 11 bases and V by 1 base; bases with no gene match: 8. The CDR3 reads CAWSEGQRREYF. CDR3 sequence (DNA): TGTGCCTGGAGTGAGGGACAGCGGCGGGAGTACTTC.

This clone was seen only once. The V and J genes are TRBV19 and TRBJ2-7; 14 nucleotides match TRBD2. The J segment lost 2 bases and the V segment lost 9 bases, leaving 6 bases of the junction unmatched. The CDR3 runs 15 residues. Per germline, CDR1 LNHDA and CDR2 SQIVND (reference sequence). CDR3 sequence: CASGGTSGRAYEQYF. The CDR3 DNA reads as TGTGCCAGCGGGGGGACTAGCGGGAGAGCCTACGAGCAGTACTTC.

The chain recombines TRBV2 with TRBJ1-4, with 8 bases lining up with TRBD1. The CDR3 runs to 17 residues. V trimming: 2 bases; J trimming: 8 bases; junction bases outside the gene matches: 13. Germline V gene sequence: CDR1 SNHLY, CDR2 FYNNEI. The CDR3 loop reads CASSETPSAGGKEKLFF. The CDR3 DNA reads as TGTGCCAGCAGTGAAACACCCTCCGCAGGGGGCAAAGAAAAACTGTTTTTT.

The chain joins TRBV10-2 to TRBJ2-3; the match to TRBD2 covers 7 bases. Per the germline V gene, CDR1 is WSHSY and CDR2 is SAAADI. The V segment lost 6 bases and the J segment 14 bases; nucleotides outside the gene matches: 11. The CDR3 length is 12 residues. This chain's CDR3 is CASREAAGDGYF. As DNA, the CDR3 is TGCGCCAGCAGAGAGGCCGCGGGGGACGGGTATTTT.

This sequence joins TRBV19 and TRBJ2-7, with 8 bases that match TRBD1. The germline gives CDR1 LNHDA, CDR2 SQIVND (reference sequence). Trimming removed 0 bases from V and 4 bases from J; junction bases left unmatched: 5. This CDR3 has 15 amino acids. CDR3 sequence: CASSIDRGRWYEQYF. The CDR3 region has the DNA TGTGCCAGTAGTATAGACAGGGGGCGTTGGTACGAGCAGTACTTC.

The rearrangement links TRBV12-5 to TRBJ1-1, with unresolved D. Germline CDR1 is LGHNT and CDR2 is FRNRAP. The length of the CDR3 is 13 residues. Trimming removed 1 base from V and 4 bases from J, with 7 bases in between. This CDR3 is CASGLGETTEAFF. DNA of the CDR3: TGTGCTAGTGGTTTGGGGGAGACCACTGAAGCTTTCTTT.

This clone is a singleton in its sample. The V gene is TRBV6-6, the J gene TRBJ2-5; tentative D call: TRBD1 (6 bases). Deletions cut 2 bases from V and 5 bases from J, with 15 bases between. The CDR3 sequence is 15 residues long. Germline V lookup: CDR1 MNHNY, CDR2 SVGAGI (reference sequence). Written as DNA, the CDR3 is TGTGCCAGCAGTTACAGGACAGCCAATGGTGAGACCCAGTACTTC. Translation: CASSYRTANGETQYF.

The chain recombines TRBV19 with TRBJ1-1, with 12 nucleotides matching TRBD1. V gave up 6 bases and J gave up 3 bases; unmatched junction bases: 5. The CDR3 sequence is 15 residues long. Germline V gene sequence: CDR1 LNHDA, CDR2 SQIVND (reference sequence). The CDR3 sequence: CASRGQGAKYTEAFF. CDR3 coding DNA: TGTGCCAGTAGGGGACAGGGGGCTAAGTACACTGAAGCTTTCTTT.

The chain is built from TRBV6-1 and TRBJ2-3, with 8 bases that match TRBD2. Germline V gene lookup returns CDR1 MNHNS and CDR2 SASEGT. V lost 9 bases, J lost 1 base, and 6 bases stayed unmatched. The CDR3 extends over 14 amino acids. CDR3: CASDSGTGTDTQYF. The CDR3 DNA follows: TGTGCCAGTGATAGCGGGACGGGCACAGATACGCAGTATTTT.

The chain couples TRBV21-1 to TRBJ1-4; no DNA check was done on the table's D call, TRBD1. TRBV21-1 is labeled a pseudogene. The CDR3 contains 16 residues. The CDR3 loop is CASSKAGRSTNEKLFF. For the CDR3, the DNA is TGTGCCAGCAGCAAAGCCGGCAGGTCAACTAATGAAAAACTGTTTTTT.

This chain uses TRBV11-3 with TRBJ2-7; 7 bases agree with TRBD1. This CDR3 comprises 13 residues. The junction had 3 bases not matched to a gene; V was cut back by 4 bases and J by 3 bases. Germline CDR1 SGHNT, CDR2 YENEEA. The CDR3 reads CASSYHRGYEQYF. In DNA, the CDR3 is TGTGCCAGCAGCTACCACAGGGGCTACGAGCAGTACTTC.

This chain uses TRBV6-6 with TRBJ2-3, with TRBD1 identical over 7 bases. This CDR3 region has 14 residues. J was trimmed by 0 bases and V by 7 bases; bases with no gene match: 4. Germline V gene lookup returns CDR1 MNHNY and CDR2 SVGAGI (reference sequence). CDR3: CASTSGGSTDTQYF. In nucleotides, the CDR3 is TGTGCCAGCACCTCAGGGGGTAGCACAGATACGCAGTATTTT.

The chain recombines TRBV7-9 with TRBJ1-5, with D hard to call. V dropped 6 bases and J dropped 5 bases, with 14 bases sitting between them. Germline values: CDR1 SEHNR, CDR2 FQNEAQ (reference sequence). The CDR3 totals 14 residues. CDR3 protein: CASSHPGTYQPQHF. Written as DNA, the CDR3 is TGTGCCAGCAGTCACCCAGGCACCTATCAGCCCCAGCATTTT.

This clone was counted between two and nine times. CDR3 in DNA: TGTGCCAGCAGCCCACCCGGTAGCTCCGCCAATGAGCAGTTCTTC. Protein: CASSPPGSSANEQFF. The chain links TRBV7-2 to TRBJ2-1; D gene ambiguous. CDR1 and CDR2 (germline): SGHTA, FQGNSA. Trimming pared 5 bases from V and 6 bases from J, leaving 17 bases between. There are 15 residues in the CDR3.

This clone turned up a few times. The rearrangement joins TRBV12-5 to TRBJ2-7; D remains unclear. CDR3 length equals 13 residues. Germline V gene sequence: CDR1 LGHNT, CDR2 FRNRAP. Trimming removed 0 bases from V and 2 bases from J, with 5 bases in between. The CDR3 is CASGLVDTYEQYF. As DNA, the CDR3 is TGTGCTAGTGGTTTGGTAGACACCTACGAGCAGTACTTC.

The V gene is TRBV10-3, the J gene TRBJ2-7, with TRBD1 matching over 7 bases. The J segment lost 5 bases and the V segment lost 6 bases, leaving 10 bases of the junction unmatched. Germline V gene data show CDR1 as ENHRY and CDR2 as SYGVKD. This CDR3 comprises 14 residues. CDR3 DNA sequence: TGTGCCATCAGCGAGGGGGCTCCTCGGGACGAGCAGTACTTC. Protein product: CAISEGAPRDEQYF.

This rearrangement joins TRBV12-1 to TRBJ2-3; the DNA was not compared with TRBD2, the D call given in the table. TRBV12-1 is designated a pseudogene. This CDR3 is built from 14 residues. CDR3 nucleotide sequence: TGTGCCAGCAGCCCCAGGGACTCCGGGGATACGCAGTATTTT. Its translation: CASSPRDSGDTQYF.

For the CDR3, the DNA is TGCGCCAGCAGCCCAGAGCGGCAGGGGTACAACTCCTACGAGCAGTACTTC. Its protein product is CASSPERQGYNSYEQYF. This chain connects TRBV5-1 to TRBJ2-7; D possibly corresponds to TRBD1 (6 bases). Germline V gene lookup returns CDR1 SGHRS and CDR2 YFSETQ. Trimming shortened V by 4 bases and J by 0 bases, and 20 bases separated the two germline ends. This CDR3 is built from 17 residues.

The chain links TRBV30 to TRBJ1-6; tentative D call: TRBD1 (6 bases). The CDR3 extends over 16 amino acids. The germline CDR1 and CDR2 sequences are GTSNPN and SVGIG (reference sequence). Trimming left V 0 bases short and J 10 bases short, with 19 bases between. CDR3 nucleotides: TGTGCCTGGAGTGTATCAAGGACAGACGTCGGATCACCCCTCCACTTT. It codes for CAWSVSRTDVGSPLHF.

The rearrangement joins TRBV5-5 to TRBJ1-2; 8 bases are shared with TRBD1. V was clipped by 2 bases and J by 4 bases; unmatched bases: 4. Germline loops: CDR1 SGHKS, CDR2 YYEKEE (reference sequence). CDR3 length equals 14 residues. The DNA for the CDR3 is TGTGCCAGCAGCTTACTACAGGGGGGCTATGGCTACACCTTC. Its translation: CASSLLQGGYGYTF.

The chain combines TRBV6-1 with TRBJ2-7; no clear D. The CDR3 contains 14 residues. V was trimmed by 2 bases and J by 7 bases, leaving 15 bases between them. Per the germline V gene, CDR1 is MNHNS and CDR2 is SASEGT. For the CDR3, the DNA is TGTGCCAGCAGTGAAAACAGTGGGCTCCCGGAGCAGTACTTC. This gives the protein CASSENSGLPEQYF.

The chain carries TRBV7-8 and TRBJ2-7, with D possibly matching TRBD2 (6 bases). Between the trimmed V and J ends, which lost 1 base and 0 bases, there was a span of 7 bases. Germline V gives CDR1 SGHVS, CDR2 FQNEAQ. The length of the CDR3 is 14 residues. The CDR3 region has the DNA TGTGCCAGCAGCTTAGGCGGGAACTCCTACGAGCAGTACTTC. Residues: CASSLGGNSYEQYF.

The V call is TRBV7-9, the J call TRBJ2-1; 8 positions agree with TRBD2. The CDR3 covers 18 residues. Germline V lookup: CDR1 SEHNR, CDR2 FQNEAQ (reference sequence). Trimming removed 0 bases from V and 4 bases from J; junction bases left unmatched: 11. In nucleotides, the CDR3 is TGTGCCAGCAGCTTAGCAAGAGATCGGGGGGGCCGGTACAATGAGCAGTTCTTC. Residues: CASSLARDRGGRYNEQFF.

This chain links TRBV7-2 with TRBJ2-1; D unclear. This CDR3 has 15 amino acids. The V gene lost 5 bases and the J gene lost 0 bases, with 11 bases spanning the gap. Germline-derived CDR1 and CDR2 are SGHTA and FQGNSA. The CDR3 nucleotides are TGTGCCAGCAGCACTGACAAGGCCTCCTACAATGAGCAGTTCTTC. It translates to CASSTDKASYNEQFF. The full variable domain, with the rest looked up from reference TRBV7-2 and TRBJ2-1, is GAGVSQSPSNKVTEKGKDVELRCDPISGHTALYWYRQSLGQGLEFLIYFQGNSAPDKSGLPSDRFSAERTGGSVSTLTIQRTQQEDSAVYLCASSTDKASYNEQFFGPGTRLTVL.

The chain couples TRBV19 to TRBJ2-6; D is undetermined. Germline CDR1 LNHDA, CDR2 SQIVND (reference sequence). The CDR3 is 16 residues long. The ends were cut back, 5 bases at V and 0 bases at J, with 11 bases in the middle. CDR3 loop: CASSQTGGSGANVLTF. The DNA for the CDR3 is TGTGCCAGTAGTCAAACCGGTGGCTCTGGGGCCAACGTCCTGACTTTC.

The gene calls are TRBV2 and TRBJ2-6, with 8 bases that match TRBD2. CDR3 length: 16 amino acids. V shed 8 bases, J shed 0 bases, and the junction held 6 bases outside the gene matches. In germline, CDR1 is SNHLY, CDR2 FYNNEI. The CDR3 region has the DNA TGTGCCAGCTACGGGGGGGGGCACTCTGGGGCCAACGTCCTGACTTTC. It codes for CASYGGGHSGANVLTF.